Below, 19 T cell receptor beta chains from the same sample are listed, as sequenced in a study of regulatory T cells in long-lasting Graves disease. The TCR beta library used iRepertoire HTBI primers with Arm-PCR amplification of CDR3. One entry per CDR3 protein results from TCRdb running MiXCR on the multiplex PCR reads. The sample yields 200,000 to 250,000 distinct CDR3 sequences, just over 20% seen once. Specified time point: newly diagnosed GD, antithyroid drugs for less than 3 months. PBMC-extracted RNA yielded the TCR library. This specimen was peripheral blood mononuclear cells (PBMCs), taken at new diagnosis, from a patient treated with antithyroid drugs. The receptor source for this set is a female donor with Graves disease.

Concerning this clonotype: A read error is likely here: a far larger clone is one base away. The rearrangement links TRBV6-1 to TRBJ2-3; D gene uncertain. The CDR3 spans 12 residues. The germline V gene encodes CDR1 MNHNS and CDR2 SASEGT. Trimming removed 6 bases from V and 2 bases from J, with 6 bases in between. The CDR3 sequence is CASSWDTDTQYF. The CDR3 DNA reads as TGTGCCAGCAGCTGGGACACAGATACGCAGTATTTT.

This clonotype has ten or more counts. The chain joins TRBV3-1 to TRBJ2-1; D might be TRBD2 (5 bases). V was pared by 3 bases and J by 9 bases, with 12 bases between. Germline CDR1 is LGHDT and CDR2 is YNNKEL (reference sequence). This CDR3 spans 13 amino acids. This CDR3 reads CASSQEVASEQFF. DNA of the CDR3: TGTGCCAGCAGCCAGGAAGTAGCGAGTGAGCAGTTCTTC.

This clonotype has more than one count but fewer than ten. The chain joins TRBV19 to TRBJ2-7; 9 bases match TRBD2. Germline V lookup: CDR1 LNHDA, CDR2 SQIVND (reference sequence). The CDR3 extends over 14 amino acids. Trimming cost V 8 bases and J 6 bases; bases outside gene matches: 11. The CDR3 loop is CASRWTSEGREQYF. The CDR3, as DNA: TGTGCCAGTCGTTGGACTAGCGAGGGTCGCGAGCAGTACTTC.

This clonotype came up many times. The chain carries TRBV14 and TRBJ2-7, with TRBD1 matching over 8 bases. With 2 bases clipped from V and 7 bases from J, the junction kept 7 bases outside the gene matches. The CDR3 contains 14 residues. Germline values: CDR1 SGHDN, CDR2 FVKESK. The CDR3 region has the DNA TGTGCCAGCAGCCAATGGGACAGGCTGGGGGAGCAGTACTTC. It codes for CASSQWDRLGEQYF.

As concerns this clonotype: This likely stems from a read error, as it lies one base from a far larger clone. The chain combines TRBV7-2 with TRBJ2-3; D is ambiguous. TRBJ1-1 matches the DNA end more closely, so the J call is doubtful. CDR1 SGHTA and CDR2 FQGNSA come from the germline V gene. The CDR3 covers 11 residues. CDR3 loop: CAGTISPKAFF. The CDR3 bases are TGTGCCGGCACCATATCACCGAAAGCTTTCTTT.

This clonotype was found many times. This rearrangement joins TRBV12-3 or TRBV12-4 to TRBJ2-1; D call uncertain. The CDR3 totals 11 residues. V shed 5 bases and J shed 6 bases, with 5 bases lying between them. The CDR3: CASSPSNEQFF. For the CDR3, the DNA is TGTGCCAGCAGTCCGTCCAATGAGCAGTTCTTC.

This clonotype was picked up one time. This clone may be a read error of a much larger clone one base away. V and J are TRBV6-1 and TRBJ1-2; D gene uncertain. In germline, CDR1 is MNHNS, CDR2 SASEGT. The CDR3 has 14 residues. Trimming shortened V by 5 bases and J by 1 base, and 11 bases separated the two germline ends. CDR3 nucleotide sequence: TGTGCCAGCAGTCTCGGGCAGATTAACTATGGCTACACCTTC. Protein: CASSLGQINYGYTF.

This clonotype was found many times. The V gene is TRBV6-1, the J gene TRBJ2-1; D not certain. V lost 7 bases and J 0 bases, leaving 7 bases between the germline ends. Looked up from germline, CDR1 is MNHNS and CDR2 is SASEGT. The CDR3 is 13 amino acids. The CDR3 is CASNQISYNEQFF. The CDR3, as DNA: TGTGCCAGCAACCAGATCTCCTACAATGAGCAGTTCTTC.

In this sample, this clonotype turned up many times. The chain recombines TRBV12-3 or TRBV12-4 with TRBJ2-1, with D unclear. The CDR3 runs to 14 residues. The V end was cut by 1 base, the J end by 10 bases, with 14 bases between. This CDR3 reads CASSLVYGPYEQFF. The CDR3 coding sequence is TGTGCCAGCAGTTTAGTATATGGGCCGTACGAGCAGTTCTTC.

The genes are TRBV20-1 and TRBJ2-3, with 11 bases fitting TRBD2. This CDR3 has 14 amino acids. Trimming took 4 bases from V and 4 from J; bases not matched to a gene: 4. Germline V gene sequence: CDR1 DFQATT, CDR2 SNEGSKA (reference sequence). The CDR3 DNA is TGCAGTGCTATAGCGGGGGGGCTCGCAGATACGCAGTATTTT. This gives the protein CSAIAGGLADTQYF.

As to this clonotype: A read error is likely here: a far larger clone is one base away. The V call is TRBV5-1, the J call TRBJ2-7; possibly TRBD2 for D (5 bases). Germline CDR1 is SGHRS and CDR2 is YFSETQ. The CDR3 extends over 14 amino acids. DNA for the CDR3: TGTGCCAGCAGCTTAACCCGGACTCACAATGAGCAGTACTTC. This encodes CASSLTRTHNEQYF.

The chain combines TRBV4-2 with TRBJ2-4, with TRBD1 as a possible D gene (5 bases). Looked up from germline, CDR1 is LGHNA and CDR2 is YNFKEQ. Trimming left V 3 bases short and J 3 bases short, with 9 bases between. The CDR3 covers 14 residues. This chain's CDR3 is CASSHDSSKNIQYF. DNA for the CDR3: TGTGCCAGCAGCCATGACAGCAGCAAAAACATTCAGTACTTC.

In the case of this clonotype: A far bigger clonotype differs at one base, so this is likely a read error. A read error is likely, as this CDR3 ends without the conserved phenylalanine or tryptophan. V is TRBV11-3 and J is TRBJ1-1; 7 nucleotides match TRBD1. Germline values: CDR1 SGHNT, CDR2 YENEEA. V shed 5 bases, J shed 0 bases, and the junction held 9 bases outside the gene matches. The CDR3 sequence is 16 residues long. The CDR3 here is CASSQRFGQVNTEAFS. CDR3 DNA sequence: TGTGCCAGCAGCCAACGCTTTGGACAGGTGAACACTGAAGCTTTCTCT.

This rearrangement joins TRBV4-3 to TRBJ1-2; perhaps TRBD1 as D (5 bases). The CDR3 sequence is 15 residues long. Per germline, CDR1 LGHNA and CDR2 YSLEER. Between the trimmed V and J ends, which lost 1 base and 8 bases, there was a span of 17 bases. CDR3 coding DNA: TGCGCCAGCAGCCAAGTCTGGGGCTGGGCGTGGGGCTACACCTTC. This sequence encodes CASSQVWGWAWGYTF.

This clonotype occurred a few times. The CDR3 DNA follows: TGTGCCAGCAGCTTATACAGTAATTCACCCCTCCACTTT. This translates into CASSLYSNSPLHF. The rearrangement joins TRBV7-9 to TRBJ1-6, with D hard to call. The V gene's germline CDR1 is SEHNR and CDR2 FQNEAQ (reference sequence). V dropped 2 bases and J dropped 6 bases, with 5 bases sitting between them. The CDR3 covers 13 residues.

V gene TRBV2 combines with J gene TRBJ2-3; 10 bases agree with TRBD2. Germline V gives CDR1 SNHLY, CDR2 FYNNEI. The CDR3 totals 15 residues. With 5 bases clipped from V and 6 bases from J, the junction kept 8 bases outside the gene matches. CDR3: CASSPLAGGGDTQYF. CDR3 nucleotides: TGTGCCAGCAGTCCCTTAGCGGGAGGAGGGGATACGCAGTATTTT.

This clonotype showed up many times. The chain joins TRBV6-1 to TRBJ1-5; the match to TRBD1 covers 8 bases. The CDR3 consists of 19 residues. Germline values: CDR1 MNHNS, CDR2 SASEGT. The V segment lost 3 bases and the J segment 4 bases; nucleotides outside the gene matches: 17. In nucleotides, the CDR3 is TGTGCCAGCAGTGACCTTGGACAGGGCCCCGATATCCCTAATCAGCCCCAGCATTTT. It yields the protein CASSDLGQGPDIPNQPQHF.

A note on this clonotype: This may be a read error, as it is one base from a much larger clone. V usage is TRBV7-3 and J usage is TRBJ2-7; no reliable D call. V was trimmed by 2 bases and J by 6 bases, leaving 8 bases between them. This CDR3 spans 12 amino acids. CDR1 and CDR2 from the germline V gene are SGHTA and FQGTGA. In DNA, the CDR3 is TGTGCCAGCAGCTTAGCCGGGCCCGAGCAGTACTTC. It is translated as CASSLAGPEQYF.

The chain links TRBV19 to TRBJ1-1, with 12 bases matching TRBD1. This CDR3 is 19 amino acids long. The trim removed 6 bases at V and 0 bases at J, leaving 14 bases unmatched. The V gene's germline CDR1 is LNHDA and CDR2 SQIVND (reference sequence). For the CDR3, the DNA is TGTGCCAGTAGGAGTCGGGACAGGGGGCCGCGGGGGGTGAACACTGAAGCTTTCTTT. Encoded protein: CASRSRDRGPRGVNTEAFF.